This T cell receptor beta chain was obtained from a study of OX40 agonist ivuxolimab in advanced cancers. Study-wide background: As their treatment, patients were administered ivuxolimab, an agonistic anti-OX40 (CD134) antibody. Earlier treatment with anti-PD-1, anti-PD-L1 or anti-CTLA-4 was permitted, and roughly 40% had received some.

Whole-study findings and limits: A proportion of nonresponders additionally exhibited low normalized T-cell clonal expansion. What antigens the expanded peripheral T cells recognized was never established.

In germline, CDR1 is SGDLS, CDR2 YYNGEE. The CDR3 is 16 residues long. With 3 bases removed from V and 0 bases from J, the gap between germline ends came to 12 bases. Using immunoSEQ multiplex PCR, the repertoire was profiled, and TCRdb retains in-frame clones only, with some absent. The sample consists of about 110,000 clones, 90% of them appearing once. Of note for this clone: The target antigen is unknown.

The input for sequencing was CD4+ or CD8+ T cells sorted from blood, taken in a trial of the OX40 agonist ivuxolimab. The rearrangement uses TRBV9 and TRBJ1-4; a weak D match, TRBD1 (5 bases). The TCR sequence derives from an adult with an advanced solid tumor such as melanoma, head and neck, liver or kidney cancer. The CDR3 DNA reads TGTGCCAGCAGCGCAGGACAAGTTGCAACTAATGAAAAACTGTTTTTT. Amino acid sequence: CASSAGQVATNEKLFF.